The 18 T cell receptor beta chains reported below all come from one sample, sequenced in a study of response to subunit inactivated influenza vaccine. TCRdb reprocessed the RT-PCR reads via MiXCR and lists one record per CDR3 protein. Counted here are 500,000 or so distinct CDR3 sequences, about 10% occurring once; the ten biggest clones make up less than 15%. The sequenced sample was PBMCs from blood, obtained more than 35 days after vaccination. These receptors were collected from a middle-aged man who received an inactivated influenza vaccine.

The chain carries TRBV7-2 and TRBJ2-2; D is perhaps TRBD1 or TRBD2 (6 bases each). The CDR3 contains 14 residues. Trimming stripped 7 bases from V and 6 bases from J, with 15 bases between. From germline, CDR1 is SGHTA and CDR2 FQGNSA. The CDR3: CASTEGGWAGELFF. The CDR3 region has the DNA TGTGCCAGCACCGAGGGGGGCTGGGCCGGGGAGCTGTTTTTT. The variable domain in full, completed from reference TRBV7-2 and TRBJ2-2, reads GAGVSQSPSNKVTEKGKDVELRCDPISGHTALYWYRQSLGQGLEFLIYFQGNSAPDKSGLPSDRFSAERTGGSVSTLTIQRTQQEDSAVYLCASTEGGWAGELFFGEGSRLTVL.

Only a few counts were recorded for this clonotype. The V gene is TRBV7-3, the J gene TRBJ2-3; a possible D gene is TRBD1 (6 bases). Germline V CDR1 and CDR2: SGHTA, FQGTGA. V shed 2 bases and J shed 4 bases, with 13 bases lying between them. This CDR3 comprises 15 residues. In DNA form, the CDR3 reads TGTGCCAGCAGCTTACTAGGGGGAAGGCCAGATACGCAGTATTTT. Amino acid sequence: CASSLLGGRPDTQYF.

This chain joins TRBV5-6 and TRBJ2-1; D not resolved. The CDR3 spans 11 residues. From germline, CDR1 is SGHDT and CDR2 YYEEEE. V was shortened by 4 bases and J by 9 bases, with 8 bases between the two germline ends. In DNA form, the CDR3 reads TGTGCCAGCAGCATGGCTGGTGAGCAGTTCTTC. Translated, it gives CASSMAGEQFF.

The rearrangement joins TRBV10-1 to TRBJ2-3, with D possibly matching TRBD2 (5 bases). Trimming cost V 2 bases and J 6 bases, with 12 bases left between them. This CDR3 comprises 14 residues. Germline CDR1 WNHNN, CDR2 SYGVQD (reference sequence). The DNA for the CDR3 is TGCGCCAGCAGTGAGGGTTTAGCGCGGGATACGCAGTATTTT. Translating gives CASSEGLARDTQYF.

This clonotype was counted between two and nine times. The V gene is TRBV24-1, the J gene TRBJ2-1, with unresolved D. Trimming removed 4 bases at V and 5 bases at J, with 14 bases between. Germline V gene lookup returns CDR1 KGHDR and CDR2 SFDVKD. CDR3 length: 15 residues. DNA of the CDR3: TGTGCCACCAGTGACGTCCCCCAAGTAGACAATGAGCAGTTCTTC. This encodes CATSDVPQVDNEQFF.

V and J are TRBV7-8 and TRBJ2-1; TRBD1 aligns across 9 bases. V was clipped by 5 bases and J by 0 bases; unmatched bases: 5. The CDR3 consists of 16 residues. Per the germline V gene, CDR1 is SGHVS and CDR2 is FQNEAQ. The CDR3 sequence: CASSLTGGFSYNEQFF. CDR3 nucleotides: TGTGCCAGCAGCCTCACAGGGGGCTTCTCCTACAATGAGCAGTTCTTC.

This chain links TRBV27 with TRBJ2-7; 8 nucleotides agree with TRBD1. This CDR3 has 13 residues. V was clipped by 7 bases and J by 6 bases; unmatched bases: 8. Germline V gene lookup returns CDR1 MNHEY and CDR2 SMNVEV (reference sequence). CDR3 bases: TGTGCCAGCACCCCCGCAGGGGGCGGCGAGCAGTACTTC. Encoded protein: CASTPAGGGEQYF.

This clonotype was counted only a few times. The chain joins TRBV20-1 to TRBJ2-5; 9 bases line up with TRBD2. The J segment lost 2 bases and the V segment lost 0 bases, leaving 4 bases of the junction unmatched. Germline values: CDR1 DFQATT, CDR2 SNEGSKA (reference sequence). The CDR3 is 15 amino acids. CDR3 in DNA: TGCAGTGCTAGAGACGGGCGGGGGGGTCAAGAGACCCAGTACTTC. Translated: CSARDGRGGQETQYF.

This clonotype turned up a few times. V is TRBV7-3 and J is TRBJ2-1, with 8 bases that match TRBD1. The CDR3 length is 13 residues. CDR1 is SGHTA, CDR2 FQGTGA, per germline. The junction had 4 bases not matched to a gene; V was cut back by 6 bases and J by 6 bases. The CDR3 DNA reads as TGTGCCAGCAGTCAGGGGGCGGGCAATGAGCAGTTCTTC. Protein: CASSQGAGNEQFF.

This clonotype was recorded at least ten times. The chain employs TRBV14 and TRBJ2-1, with TRBD2 as a possible D gene (5 bases). Between the trimmed V and J ends, which lost 6 bases and 6 bases, there was a span of 12 bases. The CDR3 runs to 13 residues. CDR1 and CDR2 (germline): SGHDN, FVKESK. The CDR3 spells CASSKAGSNEQFF. The CDR3 DNA reads as TGTGCCAGCAGTAAAGCTGGGAGCAATGAGCAGTTCTTC.

A remark on this clonotype: A much larger clonotype is one base distant, so this may be a read error. This chain connects TRBV20-1 to TRBJ2-7; D may be TRBD2 (5 bases). The J call may not be correct, given that the DNA end is closer to TRBJ2-1. The germline V gene encodes CDR1 DFQATT and CDR2 SNEGSKA (reference sequence). This CDR3 has 14 residues. The CDR3 protein is CSARGVLYDYEQFF. The CDR3 nucleotides are TGCAGTGCTAGAGGGGTCCTCTACGACTACGAGCAGTTCTTC.

This clonotype has just a few counts. The chain links TRBV20-1 to TRBJ2-5, with D unresolved. Germline CDR1 is DFQATT and CDR2 is SNEGSKA (reference sequence). This CDR3 region has 12 residues. CDR3: CRASGFGETQYF. In DNA form, the CDR3 reads TGCAGGGCGAGTGGGTTCGGGGAGACCCAGTACTTC.

This clonotype was counted between two and nine times. The chain recombines TRBV5-5 with TRBJ2-5, with 12 positions matching TRBD2. The V gene end was trimmed by 2 bases and the J gene end by 3 bases; junction bases not matched to a gene: 2. In germline, CDR1 is SGHKS, CDR2 YYEKEE (reference sequence). CDR3 length: 15 residues. CDR3 sequence (DNA): TGTGCCAGCAGCTTTCGACTAGCGGGAGAAGAGACCCAGTACTTC. Translating it yields CASSFRLAGEETQYF.

This chain links TRBV7-6 with TRBJ1-1, with 10 bases matching TRBD1. This CDR3 contains 13 residues. From germline, CDR1 is SGHVS and CDR2 FNYEAQ. Trimming at V came to 6 bases and at J to 6 bases, leaving 4 bases not matched to a gene. Written as DNA, the CDR3 is TGTGCCAGCAGAGAGACAGGGGGCGCTGAAGCTTTCTTT. This sequence encodes CASRETGGAEAFF.

In its sample, this clonotype was seen a few times. V and J are TRBV12-3 or TRBV12-4 and TRBJ2-7, with a possible D match to TRBD1 (7 bases). This CDR3 contains 14 residues. V shed 5 bases and J shed 2 bases, with 13 bases lying between them. The CDR3 nucleotides read TGTGCCAGCAGTCCGCAGGGGGGCCCCTACGAGCAGTACTTC. It encodes CASSPQGGPYEQYF.

This chain joins TRBV5-6 and TRBJ1-2, with TRBD1 identical over 7 bases. V shed 4 bases and J 8 bases; nucleotides not matched to a gene: 8. Germline V CDR1 and CDR2: SGHDT, YYEEEE. The CDR3 loop spans 13 amino acids. The CDR3 loop is CASSRQGGIGYTF. As DNA, the CDR3 is TGTGCCAGCAGCCGACAGGGAGGCATAGGCTACACCTTC.

This clonotype was seen repeatedly, ten times or more. The rearrangement joins TRBV7-9 to TRBJ1-4, with D unclear. CDR1 and CDR2 (germline): SEHNR, FQNEAQ (reference sequence). V lost 3 bases and J lost 8, with 7 bases in between. This CDR3 spans 12 amino acids. Written as DNA, the CDR3 is TGTGCCAGCAGCTTTCACGGAGAAAAACTGTTTTTT. It translates to CASSFHGEKLFF. The variable domain in full, completed from reference TRBV7-9 and TRBJ1-4, reads DTGVSQNPRHKITKRGQNVTFRCDPISEHNRLYWYRQTLGQGPEFLTYFQNEAQLEKSRLLSDRFSAERPKGSFSTLEIQRTEQGDSAMYLCASSFHGEKLFFGSGTQLSVL.

This clonotype was seen at least ten times. The V call is TRBV20-1, the J call TRBJ1-1; D not certain. Germline values: CDR1 DFQATT, CDR2 SNEGSKA (reference sequence). The V end was cut by 1 base, the J end by 6 bases, with 6 bases between. The CDR3 extends over 11 amino acids. The CDR3 region is CSARASAEAFF. As DNA, the CDR3 is TGCAGTGCTAGAGCTTCGGCTGAAGCTTTCTTT.